This is a list of T cell receptor beta chains from one sample in a study of response to subunit inactivated influenza vaccine. MiXCR, applied by TCRdb to the RT-PCR reads, yields one record per CDR3 protein. The sample has around 600,000 distinct CDR3 sequences; roughly 10% are singletons. The same data also contributed to another study, on T cells expressing NK-cell markers.

The source material was PBMCs from blood, sampled on the day of vaccination. The receptors stem from a man aged 45-65 years who received an inactivated influenza vaccine. Both conserved end residues are part of each CDR3. Fields, in order: V gene, J gene, clone size, D gene, CDR3 protein, CDR3 DNA. D genes are given only for firm matches. Clone size, where shown, is once, few, many, or a class for clones that have expanded.

TRBV6-2/TRBV6-3	TRBJ1-5	-	-	CASSYEEEYGPQHF	TGTGCCAGCAGTTACGAGGAGGAATATGGTCCCCAGCATTTT
TRBV14	TRBJ2-7	-	-	CASSRDMLTYEQYF	TGTGCCAGCAGCCGAGACATGTTAACGTACGAGCAGTACTTC
TRBV6-2/TRBV6-3	TRBJ2-2	few	TRBD2	CASSYRPSGTKEELFF	TGTGCCAGCAGTTACAGACCGAGCGGGACCAAGGAGGAGCTGTTTTTT
TRBV18	TRBJ2-5	many	-	CASSPFTTGGLETQYF	TGTGCCAGCTCACCCTTTACCACCGGCGGTCTGGAGACCCAGTACTTC
TRBV30	TRBJ1-1	-	-	CAWSVGWNTEAFF	TGTGCCTGGAGTGTCGGGTGGAACACTGAAGCTTTCTTT
TRBV7-9	TRBJ2-7	few	TRBD1	CASSSSWDRISYEQYF	TGTGCCAGCAGCTCATCATGGGACAGGATCTCCTACGAGCAGTACTTC
TRBV9	TRBJ2-7	few	TRBD1	CASSLTTGNYEQYF	TGTGCCAGCAGCTTAACGACAGGGAACTACGAGCAGTACTTC
TRBV5-1	TRBJ2-5	few	-	CASSFDQSGGTQYF	TGCGCCAGCAGCTTTGACCAGAGCGGAGGGACCCAGTACTTC
TRBV6-1	TRBJ1-1	few	-	CASSDTGRGTEAFF	TGTGCCAGCAGTGACACTGGAAGGGGCACTGAAGCTTTCTTT
TRBV11-2	TRBJ2-2	-	TRBD2	CASSLPTGLALNTGELFF	TGTGCCAGCAGCTTACCCACCGGACTAGCGCTTAACACCGGGGAGCTGTTTTTT
TRBV10-3	TRBJ1-6	-	-	CAISERTESPLHF	TGTGCCATCAGTGAACGGACAGAATCACCCCTCCACTTT
TRBV12-3/TRBV12-4	TRBJ1-2	few	-	CASSMTGYGYTF	TGTGCCAGCAGTATGACAGGATATGGCTACACCTTC
TRBV10-3	TRBJ1-5	few	-	CAISGTRGGNQPQHF	TGTGCCATCAGTGGGACGAGGGGGGGCAATCAGCCCCAGCATTTT
TRBV12-3/TRBV12-4	TRBJ2-5	-	TRBD2	CASSKGTSGGQETQYF	TGTGCCAGCAGCAAAGGGACTAGCGGGGGGCAAGAGACCCAGTACTTC
TRBV5-1	TRBJ2-4	few	-	CASMGGGAGKNIQYF	TGCGCCAGCATGGGAGGGGGCGCCGGCAAAAACATTCAGTACTTC
TRBV4-1	TRBJ2-7	few	-	CASSQGLRGFSYEQYF	TGCGCCAGCAGCCAGGGGCTGAGGGGTTTCTCCTACGAGCAGTACTTC
TRBV7-9	TRBJ2-3	few	-	CASSLAMPTDTQYF	TGTGCCAGCAGCTTAGCGATGCCCACAGATACGCAGTATTTT
TRBV20-1	TRBJ1-4	-	TRBD1	CSAGGYPGTGDEKLFF	TGCAGTGCTGGGGGCTATCCCGGGACAGGGGATGAAAAACTGTTTTTT
TRBV3-1	TRBJ2-7	-	-	CASSHSTGPLGF	TGTGCCAGCAGCCACTCGACAGGACCCCTGGGCTTC
TRBV29-1	TRBJ2-7	-	TRBD1	CSVQGQPGEQYF	TGCAGCGTCCAGGGACAGCCGGGCGAGCAGTACTTC
TRBV27	TRBJ1-1	-	TRBD1	CASSFLRVGGPTEAFF	TGTGCCAGCAGTTTCCTCCGTGTAGGGGGCCCAACTGAAGCTTTCTTT
TRBV30	TRBJ2-7	-	-	CAWSVLRAEQYF	TGTGCCTGGAGTGTACTCAGGGCCGAGCAGTACTTC
TRBV14	TRBJ1-2	-	-	CASSQDFIGRGGYGYTF	TGTGCCAGCAGCCAAGACTTTATAGGAAGGGGCGGCTATGGCTACACCTTC
TRBV11-1	TRBJ2-3	-	TRBD2	CASSPRPGLAGGPVDTQYF	TGTGCCAGCAGCCCTCGCCCCGGACTAGCGGGGGGGCCGGTTGATACGCAGTATTTT
TRBV14	TRBJ2-5	-	-	CASSQEGWARETQYF	TGTGCCAGCAGCCAAGAAGGGTGGGCTAGAGAGACCCAGTACTTC
TRBV5-1	TRBJ1-1	few	TRBD1	CASSLGQGLDTEAFF	TGCGCCAGCAGCTTGGGACAGGGGTTGGACACTGAAGCTTTCTTT
TRBV7-2	TRBJ2-7	many	TRBD2	CASSIGTSGTYEQYF	TGTGCCAGCAGCATCGGGACTAGCGGGACCTACGAGCAGTACTTC
TRBV6-4	TRBJ2-1	many	TRBD2	CASSDHPSGGYNEQFF	TGTGCCAGCAGTGACCACCCTAGCGGGGGGTACAATGAGCAGTTCTTC
TRBV9	TRBJ1-1	many	TRBD1	CASSPRGTATTEAFF	TGTGCCAGCAGCCCGAGAGGGACAGCAACCACTGAAGCTTTCTTT
TRBV27	TRBJ2-1	-	TRBD1	CASSLSTGRLYNEQFF	TGTGCCAGCAGTTTATCGACAGGGCGGCTCTACAATGAGCAGTTCTTC
TRBV11-2	TRBJ2-1	many	-	CASSLDGMGGGKSYNEQFF	TGTGCCAGCAGCTTAGATGGGATGGGGGGGGGCAAGTCCTACAATGAGCAGTTCTTC
TRBV20-1	TRBJ2-2	many	-	CSALIGGELFF	TGCAGTGCATTAATAGGCGGGGAGCTGTTTTTT
TRBV6-2/TRBV6-3	TRBJ1-1	few	-	CASSHRDTEAFF	TGTGCCAGCAGTCACCGGGACACTGAAGCTTTCTTT
TRBV10-3	TRBJ2-5	few	-	CAISDPIGGGRETQYF	TGTGCCATCAGTGATCCGATAGGTGGGGGGCGAGAGACCCAGTACTTC
TRBV18	TRBJ1-1	-	TRBD1	CASSPITGQGGIRTEAFF	TGTGCCAGCTCACCCATAACGGGACAGGGCGGGATTAGAACTGAAGCTTTCTTT
TRBV15	TRBJ2-5	-	-	CATSRVNREETQYF	TGTGCCACCAGCAGAGTTAACAGAGAAGAGACCCAGTACTTC
TRBV5-1	TRBJ2-3	-	-	CASSPTGLGTDTQYF	TGCGCCAGCAGCCCAACGGGACTCGGCACAGATACGCAGTATTTT
TRBV20-1	TRBJ2-7	few	TRBD2	CSATSSGILYEQYF	TGCAGTGCAACATCTAGCGGGATTCTCTACGAGCAGTACTTC
TRBV5-6	TRBJ2-7	many	-	CASSLGGGFKQYF	TGTGCCAGCAGCTTGGGAGGGGGGTTCAAGCAGTACTTC
TRBV6-2/TRBV6-3	TRBJ2-7	-	-	CASRDRPYEQYF	TGTGCCAGCAGAGACAGACCCTACGAGCAGTACTTC
TRBV5-1	TRBJ2-5	few	-	CASSLKGRETQYF	TGCGCCAGCAGCTTGAAGGGGCGAGAGACCCAGTACTTC
TRBV7-6	TRBJ2-1	-	-	CASSTALGEQFF	TGTGCCAGCAGCACCGCCCTTGGGGAGCAGTTCTTC
TRBV28	TRBJ2-1	-	-	CASSFRSGSYNEQFF	TGTGCCAGCAGTTTTAGGAGCGGTTCCTACAATGAGCAGTTCTTC
TRBV4-2	TRBJ2-1	-	TRBD1	CASSSRQGVYNEQFF	TGTGCCAGCAGCTCCCGACAGGGGGTCTACAATGAGCAGTTCTTC
TRBV5-1	TRBJ1-1	few	TRBD1	CASSSLGQGNEAFF	TGCGCCAGCAGCTCGCTAGGACAGGGGAACGAAGCTTTCTTT
TRBV20-1	TRBJ2-1	few	TRBD2	CSARSGNRLNEQFF	TGCAGTGCTCGTAGCGGGAACAGATTGAATGAGCAGTTCTTC
TRBV7-2	TRBJ2-3	once	-	CASSPYRGSSHTQYF	TGTGCCAGCAGCCCATACCGGGGGTCGTCACATACGCAGTATTTT
TRBV28	TRBJ2-3	-	-	CASSQTGTPTDTQYF	TGTGCCAGCAGTCAAACCGGGACCCCGACGGATACGCAGTATTTT
TRBV6-2/TRBV6-3	TRBJ2-7	many	-	CASSYGRVQYEQYF	TGTGCCAGCAGTTACGGAAGGGTTCAATACGAGCAGTACTTC
TRBV5-1	TRBJ2-7	many	TRBD2	CASSLREGRSYEQYF	TGCGCCAGCAGCTTAAGGGAGGGCCGTTCCTACGAGCAGTACTTC
TRBV4-1	TRBJ2-7	few	-	CASSQDLTRDFPYEQYF	TGCGCCAGCAGCCAAGATTTGACTCGGGACTTTCCCTACGAGCAGTACTTC
TRBV20-1	TRBJ2-2	few	TRBD2	CSAKRGGMGGELFF	TGCAGTGCGAAGCGGGGGGGCATGGGCGGGGAGCTGTTTTTT
TRBV7-8	TRBJ1-6	-	-	CASSLSNRGQNSPLHF	TGTGCCAGCAGCTTATCGAATAGAGGGCAGAATTCACCCCTCCACTTT